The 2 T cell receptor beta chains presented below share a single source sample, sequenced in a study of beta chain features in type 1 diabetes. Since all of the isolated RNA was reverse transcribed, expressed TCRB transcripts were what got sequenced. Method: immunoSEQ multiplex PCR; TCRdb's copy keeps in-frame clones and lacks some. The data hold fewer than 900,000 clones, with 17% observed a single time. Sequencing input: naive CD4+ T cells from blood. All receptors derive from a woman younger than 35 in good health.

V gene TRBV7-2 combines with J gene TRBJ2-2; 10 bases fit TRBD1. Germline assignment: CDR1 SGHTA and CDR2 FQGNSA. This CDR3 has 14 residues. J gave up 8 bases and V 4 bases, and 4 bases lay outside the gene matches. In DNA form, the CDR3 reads TGTGCCAGCAGCTCGACAGGGGGCAGGGGGGAGCTGTTTTTT. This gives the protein CASSSTGGRGELFF.

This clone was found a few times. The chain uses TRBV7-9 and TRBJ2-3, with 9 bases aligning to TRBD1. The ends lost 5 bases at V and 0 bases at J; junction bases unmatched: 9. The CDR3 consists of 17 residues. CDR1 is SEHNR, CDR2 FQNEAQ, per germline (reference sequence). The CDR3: CASSLTQGALSTDTQYF. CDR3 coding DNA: TGTGCCAGCAGCCTAACACAGGGGGCGCTGAGCACAGATACGCAGTATTTT.